Sequencing of this T cell receptor (beta chain) was carried out in a study of blood T cell repertoires in COVID-19. Study-level information: PBMCs, B-cell-depleted T cells, or T cells provided the cDNA or gDNA that made up the material.

The CDR3 is made up of 11 amino acids. The V end lost 4 bases, the J end lost 6 bases, and 9 bases lay between the germline ends. Germline CDR1 and CDR2: SQVTM and ANQGSEA. Researchers sorted participants into cohorts using their self-reported clinical history. Cohort 3 recovered donors had two negative PCRs, clearance, or symptom resolution. Per the study methods: Amplifying reference gene primers gave estimates of nucleated cell counts. TCRdb's copy holds only in-frame clones and misses some; the assay was immunoSEQ multiplex PCR. The V and J calls and clone size come from that table; D and trimming were worked out from the DNA. The sample carries fewer than 300,000 clones, 80% to 90% recorded once.

The chain is built from TRBV29-1 and TRBJ1-2; D unclear. This TCR was recovered from a woman aged 25 to 39 who had recovered from COVID-19. Source material: PBMCs or T cells enriched from blood (not recorded which). DNA for the CDR3: TGCAGCGTTGCGGGAGGAGATGGCTACACCTTC. Protein sequence: CSVAGGDGYTF.